One and the same sample provided the 16 T cell receptor beta chains below, sequenced in a study of T-cell reconstitution after alpha-beta-depleted transplantation in children (dated by TCRdb to the mid-2010s). This specimen's treatment or condition label, interpreted: allogeneic hematopoietic cell transplantation with graft depleted of TCRalphabeta T cells and CD19 B cells. Library method: PCR. The sequencer was an Illumina HiSeq 2500. TCR libraries were prepared with molecular barcoding, using unique molecular identifiers to normalize TCRbeta repertoire quantification. TCRdb reprocessing: public reads trimmed at Q25 with fastp, clones called with MiXCR, in-frame beta chains kept. Rows are combined by CDR3 protein, so each entry shows the most common genes and DNA. The sample table holds about 980,000 distinct CDR3 sequences, of which roughly 29% were seen once. Roughly 31% of the sample lies in the top ten.

The sequencing used PBMCs, mostly from graft donor cells, collected 360 days after TCRalphabeta/CD19-depleted stem cell transplant. Receptors were obtained from a boy in the first two years of life who had a stem cell transplant for SCID, so the T cells may come from the graft donor.

V usage is TRBV7-9 and J usage is TRBJ2-1; 10 bases are shared with TRBD1. Trimming took 1 base from V and 5 from J; bases not matched to a gene: 5. The CDR3 is 16 residues long. In germline, CDR1 is SEHNR, CDR2 FQNEAQ (reference sequence). The CDR3 sequence is CASSLEGQGSDNEQFF. The CDR3 region has the DNA TGTGCCAGCAGCTTAGAGGGACAGGGGTCTGACAATGAGCAGTTCTTC.

This clonotype appeared a few times. The CDR3 region has the DNA TGTGCCAGCAGCCAAGATCCGAGAGAGCAGTTCTTC. Residues: CASSQDPREQFF. The chain uses TRBV4-2 and TRBJ2-1; no clear D gene. Germline V gives CDR1 LGHNA, CDR2 YNFKEQ. This CDR3 contains 12 residues. Deletions cut 0 bases from V and 10 bases from J, with 7 bases between.

The CDR3 sequence: CASSHRLLAKNIQYF. DNA of the CDR3: TGCGCCAGCAGCCATAGACTTCTAGCCAAAAACATTCAGTACTTC. V and J are TRBV4-3 and TRBJ2-4, with unresolved D. The CDR3 runs to 15 residues. V lost 3 bases, J lost 0 bases, and 9 bases lay in between. Per germline, CDR1 LGHNA and CDR2 YSLEER.

V usage is TRBV12-3 or TRBV12-4 and J usage is TRBJ1-6; TRBD1 matches at 9 bases. The CDR3 has 16 residues. The V segment lost 5 bases and the J segment 7 bases; nucleotides outside the gene matches: 9. The CDR3 sequence: CASSPRGTGRNSPLHF. Here the CDR3 DNA reads TGTGCCAGCAGTCCCCGCGGGACAGGGAGAAATTCACCCCTCCACTTT.

The rearrangement joins TRBV5-1 to TRBJ2-7; D perhaps matches TRBD1 (5 bases). There are 13 residues in the CDR3. Trimming cost V 0 bases and J 6 bases, with 10 bases left between them. From germline, CDR1 is SGHRS and CDR2 YFSETQ. CDR3 in DNA: TGCGCCAGCAGCTTGGGGACATATATCGAGCAGTACTTC. Translation: CASSLGTYIEQYF.

The gene calls are TRBV12-3 or TRBV12-4 and TRBJ2-7; the D is unclear. This CDR3 is 11 amino acids long. Trimming took off 1 base at V and 9 bases at J, with 7 bases between the two ends. The CDR3 is CASSLGLGQYF. The DNA of the CDR3 is TGTGCCAGCAGTTTAGGCCTCGGGCAGTACTTC.

The chain links TRBV3-1 to TRBJ2-5; perhaps TRBD2 as D (5 bases). This CDR3 has 16 amino acids. Germline CDR1 and CDR2: LGHDT and YNNKEL (reference sequence). V lost 1 base and J lost 2, with 14 bases in between. This CDR3 is CASSQGAGVIQETQYF. DNA for the CDR3: TGTGCCAGCAGCCAAGGAGCCGGGGTGATTCAAGAGACCCAGTACTTC.

This chain uses TRBV11-2 with TRBJ1-5, with 10 bases aligning to TRBD1. V shed 4 bases and J 3 bases; nucleotides not matched to a gene: 6. The CDR3 loop spans 16 amino acids. The germline gives CDR1 SGHAT, CDR2 FQNNGV. The CDR3 loop reads CASSSTDRGFNQPQHF. In nucleotides, the CDR3 is TGTGCCAGCAGCTCGACGGACAGGGGGTTCAATCAGCCCCAGCATTTT.

The CDR3 coding sequence is TGCAGCGTTGAAGGGGGAGGACAGGGCGACCCTCAGGGCTCTGGGGCCAACGTCCTGACTTTC. Residues: CSVEGGGQGDPQGSGANVLTF. The chain combines TRBV29-1 with TRBJ2-6; the match to TRBD1 covers 8 bases. V lost 1 base, J lost 0 bases, and 17 bases stayed unmatched. This CDR3 comprises 21 residues. Looked up from germline, CDR1 is SQVTM and CDR2 is ANQGSEA. The entire variable domain, with the rest obtained from reference TRBV29-1 and TRBJ2-6, is as follows: SAVISQKPSRDICQRGTSLTIQCQVDSQVTMMFWYRQQPGQSLTLIATANQGSEATYESGFVIDKFPISRPNLTFSTLTVSNMSPEDSSIYLCSVEGGGQGDPQGSGANVLTFGAGSRLTVL.

This chain joins TRBV6-5 and TRBJ2-7, with 10 positions matching TRBD1. Losses at the gene ends were 5 bases for V and 3 bases for J; bases not matched to a gene: 16. Germline lookup yields CDR1 MNHEY and CDR2 SVGAGI. CDR3 length: 18 residues. CDR3 protein: CASSRRPGQGRTIYEQYF. CDR3 coding DNA: TGTGCCAGCAGTCGACGGCCGGGACAGGGGAGGACCATCTACGAGCAGTACTTC.

J is TRBJ1-1 and V is TRBV5-1; D is perhaps TRBD1 (5 bases). The CDR3 spans 16 residues. V lost 2 bases to trimming and J lost 6 bases, with 20 bases between them. Germline V gene sequence: CDR1 SGHRS, CDR2 YFSETQ. The CDR3 loop reads CASSFYGLLQGSEAFF. The CDR3 DNA reads TGCGCCAGCAGCTTCTATGGCCTTCTCCAGGGCTCTGAAGCTTTCTTT.

This clonotype was seen a handful of times. The rearrangement links TRBV5-1 to TRBJ2-3; TRBD1 matches at 9 bases. Per the germline V gene, CDR1 is SGHRS and CDR2 is YFSETQ. V shed 4 bases and J 2 bases; nucleotides not matched to a gene: 5. This CDR3 is built from 15 residues. In DNA, the CDR3 is TGCGCCAGCAGCCTGGACAGGGGTTACACAGATACGCAGTATTTT. Its translation: CASSLDRGYTDTQYF.

This chain connects TRBV6-5 to TRBJ1-2; TRBD1 matches at 7 bases. The germline gives CDR1 MNHEY, CDR2 SVGAGI. Trimming took 0 bases from V and 4 from J; bases not matched to a gene: 5. The CDR3 loop spans 15 amino acids. CDR3 bases: TGTGCCAGCAGTTACTCGGGACAGTTAAGCTATGGCTACACCTTC. It specifies CASSYSGQLSYGYTF.

This clonotype was seen more than once but under ten times. V usage is TRBV20-1 and J usage is TRBJ2-1; tentatively, D is TRBD1 (6 bases). CDR3 length: 14 residues. From germline, CDR1 is DFQATT and CDR2 SNEGSKA (reference sequence). V lost 7 bases and J 6 bases, leaving 19 bases between the germline ends. The CDR3 bases are TGCAGTGGGTCAAACGAGGGGGTGGGCAATGAGCAGTTCTTC. It codes for CSGSNEGVGNEQFF.

This chain joins TRBV5-1 and TRBJ2-3; D may be TRBD1 or TRBD2 (6 bases each). V lost 0 bases and J 9 bases, leaving 17 bases between the germline ends. The CDR3 is 15 amino acids. In germline, CDR1 is SGHRS, CDR2 YFSETQ. The CDR3 loop is CASSLDGGPGRTQYF. The CDR3 DNA is TGCGCCAGCAGCTTGGACGGGGGCCCCGGGCGGACGCAGTATTTT.

The rearrangement links TRBV13 to TRBJ1-1; D is ambiguous. With 2 bases removed from V and 4 bases from J, the gap between germline ends came to 8 bases. Germline V gene sequence: CDR1 PRHDT, CDR2 FYEKMQ (reference sequence). The CDR3 covers 13 residues. Written as DNA, the CDR3 is TGTGCCAGCAGCTTACAGGTTTTCACTGAAGCTTTCTTT. It is translated as CASSLQVFTEAFF.